This T cell receptor (beta chain) emerged from a study of blood T cell repertoires in COVID-19. Overall study: Donors in the United States, Italy and Spain gave samples during acute or convalescent COVID-19.

Original processing notes: How many nucleated cells were present was estimated from reference gene primer amplification. Clones were sequenced by immunoSEQ multiplex PCR, and TCRdb holds only the in-frame ones, with some missing. V and J calls and clone size come straight from that table; D and trimming were deduced from the DNA. The sample comprises under 300,000 clones, 75% to 90% of which are singletons, and about 1.8% rests with the top ten. The CDR3 is 14 amino acids. Germline trimming cut 4 bases from V and 8 bases from J; bases unmatched to any gene: 7. Germline assignment: CDR1 LGHDT and CDR2 YNNKEL (reference sequence).

This rearrangement joins TRBV3-1 (or the pseudogene TRBV3-2) to TRBJ1-4; 7 positions agree with TRBD1. The source of this sequence is a middle-aged woman who had recovered from COVID-19. The source material was PBMCs or T cells enriched from blood (not recorded which). The CDR3 protein is CASSLTGRHEKLFF. CDR3 nucleotides: TGTGCCAGCAGCCTGACAGGGAGGCACGAAAAACTGTTTTTT.